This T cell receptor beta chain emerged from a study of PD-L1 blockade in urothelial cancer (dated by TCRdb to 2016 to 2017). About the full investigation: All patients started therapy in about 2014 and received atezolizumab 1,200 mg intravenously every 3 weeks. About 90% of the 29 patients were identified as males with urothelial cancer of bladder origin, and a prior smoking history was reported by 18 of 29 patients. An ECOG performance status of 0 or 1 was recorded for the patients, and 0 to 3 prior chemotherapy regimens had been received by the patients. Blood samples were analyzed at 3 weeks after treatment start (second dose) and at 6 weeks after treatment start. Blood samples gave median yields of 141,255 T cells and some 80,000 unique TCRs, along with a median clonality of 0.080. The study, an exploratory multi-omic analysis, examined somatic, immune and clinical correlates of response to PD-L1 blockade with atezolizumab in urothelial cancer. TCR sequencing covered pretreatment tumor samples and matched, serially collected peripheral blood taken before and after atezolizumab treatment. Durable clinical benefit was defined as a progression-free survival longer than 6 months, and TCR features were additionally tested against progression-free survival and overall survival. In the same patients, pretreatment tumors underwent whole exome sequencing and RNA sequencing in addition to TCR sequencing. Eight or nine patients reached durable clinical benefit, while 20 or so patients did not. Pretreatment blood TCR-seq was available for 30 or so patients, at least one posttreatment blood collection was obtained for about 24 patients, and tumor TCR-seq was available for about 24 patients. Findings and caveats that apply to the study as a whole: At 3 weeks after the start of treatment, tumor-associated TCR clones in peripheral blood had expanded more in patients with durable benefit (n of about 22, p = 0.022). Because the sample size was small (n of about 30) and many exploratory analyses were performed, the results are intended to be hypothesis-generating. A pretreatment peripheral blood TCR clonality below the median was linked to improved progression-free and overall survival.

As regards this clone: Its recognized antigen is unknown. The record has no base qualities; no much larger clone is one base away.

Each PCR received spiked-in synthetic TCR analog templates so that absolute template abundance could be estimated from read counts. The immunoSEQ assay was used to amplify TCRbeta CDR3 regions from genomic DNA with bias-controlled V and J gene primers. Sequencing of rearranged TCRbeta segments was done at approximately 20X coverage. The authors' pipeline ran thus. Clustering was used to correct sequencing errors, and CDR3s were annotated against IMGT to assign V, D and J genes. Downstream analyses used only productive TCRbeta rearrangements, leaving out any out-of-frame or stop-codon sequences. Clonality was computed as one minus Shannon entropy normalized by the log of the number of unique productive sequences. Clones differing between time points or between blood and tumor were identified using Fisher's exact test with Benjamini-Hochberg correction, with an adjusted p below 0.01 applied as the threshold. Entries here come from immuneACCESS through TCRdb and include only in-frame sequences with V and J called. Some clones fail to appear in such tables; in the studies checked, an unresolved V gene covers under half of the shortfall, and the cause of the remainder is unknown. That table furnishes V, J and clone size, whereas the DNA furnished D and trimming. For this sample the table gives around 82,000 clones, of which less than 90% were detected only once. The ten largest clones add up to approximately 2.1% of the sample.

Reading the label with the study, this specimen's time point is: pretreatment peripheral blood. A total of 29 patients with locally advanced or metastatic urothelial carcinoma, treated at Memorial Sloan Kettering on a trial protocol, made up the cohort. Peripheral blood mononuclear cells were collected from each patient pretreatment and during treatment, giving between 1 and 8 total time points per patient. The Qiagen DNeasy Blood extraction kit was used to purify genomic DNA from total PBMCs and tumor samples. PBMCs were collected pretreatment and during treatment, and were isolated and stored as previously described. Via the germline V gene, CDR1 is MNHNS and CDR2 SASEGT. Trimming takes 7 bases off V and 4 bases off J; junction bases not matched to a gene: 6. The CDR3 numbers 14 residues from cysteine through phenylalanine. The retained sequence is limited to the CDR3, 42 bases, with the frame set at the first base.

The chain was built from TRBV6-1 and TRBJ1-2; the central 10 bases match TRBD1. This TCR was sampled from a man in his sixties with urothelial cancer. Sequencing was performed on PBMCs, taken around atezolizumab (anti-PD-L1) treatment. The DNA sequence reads TGTGCCAGCATGAGGGGACAGGGGACCTATGGCTACACCTTC. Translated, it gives CASMRGQGTYGYTF.